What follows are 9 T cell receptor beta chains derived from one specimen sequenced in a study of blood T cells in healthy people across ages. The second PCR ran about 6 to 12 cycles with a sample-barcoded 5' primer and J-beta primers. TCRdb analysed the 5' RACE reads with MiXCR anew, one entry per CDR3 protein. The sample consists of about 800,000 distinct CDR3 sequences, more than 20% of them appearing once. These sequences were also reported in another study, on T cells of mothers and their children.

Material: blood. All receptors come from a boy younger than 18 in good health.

CDR3 coding DNA: TGCGCCAGCAGCTTGGCCGGGACAGGGGGCAATGGCTACACCTTC. Translating gives CASSLAGTGGNGYTF. The chain recombines TRBV5-1 with TRBJ1-2, with 12 bases matching TRBD1. Germline lookup yields CDR1 SGHRS and CDR2 YFSETQ. This CDR3 comprises 15 residues. Unmatched junction bases numbered 3, after V lost 0 bases and J lost 6 bases.

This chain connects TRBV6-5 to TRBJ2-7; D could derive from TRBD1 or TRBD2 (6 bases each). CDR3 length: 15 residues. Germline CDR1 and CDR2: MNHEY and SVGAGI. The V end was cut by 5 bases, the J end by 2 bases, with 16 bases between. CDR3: CASSPPGGAPYEQYF. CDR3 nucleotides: TGTGCCAGCAGTCCCCCCGGGGGCGCCCCCTACGAGCAGTACTTC.

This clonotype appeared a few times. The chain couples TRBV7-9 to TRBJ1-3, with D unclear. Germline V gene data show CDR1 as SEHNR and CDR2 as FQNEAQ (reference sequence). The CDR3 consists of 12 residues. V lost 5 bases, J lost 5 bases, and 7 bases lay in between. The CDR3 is CASSQRRNTIYF. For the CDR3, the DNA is TGTGCCAGCAGCCAGCGGCGAAACACCATATATTTT.

CDR3 region: CASSRETRLYQETQYF. In nucleotides, the CDR3 is TGCGCCAGCAGTCGCGAGACTCGCCTGTACCAAGAGACCCAGTACTTC. This chain uses TRBV5-1 with TRBJ2-5, with D uncertain. Germline V CDR1 and CDR2: SGHRS, YFSETQ. The V gene lost 5 bases and the J gene lost 0 bases, with 17 bases spanning the gap. This CDR3 comprises 16 residues.

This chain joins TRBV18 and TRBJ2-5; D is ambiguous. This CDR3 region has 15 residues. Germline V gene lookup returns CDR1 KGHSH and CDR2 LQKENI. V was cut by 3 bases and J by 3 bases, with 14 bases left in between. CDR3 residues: CASSPNGLVEETQYF. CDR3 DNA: TGTGCCAGCTCACCTAATGGGCTTGTGGAAGAGACCCAGTACTTC. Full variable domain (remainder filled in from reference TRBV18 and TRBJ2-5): NAGVMQNPRHLVRRRGQEARLRCSPMKGHSHVYWYRQLPEEGLKFMVYLQKENIIDESGMPKERFSAEFPKEGPSILRIQQVVRGDSAAYFCASSPNGLVEETQYFGPGTRLLVL.

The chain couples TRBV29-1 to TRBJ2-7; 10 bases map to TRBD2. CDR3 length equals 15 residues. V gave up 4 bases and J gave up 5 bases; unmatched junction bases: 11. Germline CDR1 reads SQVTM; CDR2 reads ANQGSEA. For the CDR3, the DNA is TGCAGCGTTGCATTTCGGCTAGCGGGAGTGGACGAGCAGTACTTC. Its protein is CSVAFRLAGVDEQYF.

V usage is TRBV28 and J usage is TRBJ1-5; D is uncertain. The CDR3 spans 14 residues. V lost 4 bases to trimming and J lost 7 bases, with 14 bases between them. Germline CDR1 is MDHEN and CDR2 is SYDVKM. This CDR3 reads CASSSLGPPQPQHF. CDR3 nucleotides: TGTGCCAGCAGTTCCCTTGGTCCGCCGCAGCCCCAGCATTTT.

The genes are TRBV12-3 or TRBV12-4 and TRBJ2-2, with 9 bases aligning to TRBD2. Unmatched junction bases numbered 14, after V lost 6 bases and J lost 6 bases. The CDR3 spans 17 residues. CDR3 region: CASRWDSGGNEPGELFF. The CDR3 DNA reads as TGTGCCAGCAGGTGGGATAGCGGGGGAAACGAGCCCGGGGAGCTGTTTTTT.

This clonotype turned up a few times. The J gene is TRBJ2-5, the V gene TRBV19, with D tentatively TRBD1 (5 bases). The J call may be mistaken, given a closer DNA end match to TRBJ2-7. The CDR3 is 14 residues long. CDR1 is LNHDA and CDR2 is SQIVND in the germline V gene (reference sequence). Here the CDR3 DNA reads TGTGCCAGTACCAGCGACAGTCCTAAGGACGAGCAGTACTTC. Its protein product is CASTSDSPKDEQYF.